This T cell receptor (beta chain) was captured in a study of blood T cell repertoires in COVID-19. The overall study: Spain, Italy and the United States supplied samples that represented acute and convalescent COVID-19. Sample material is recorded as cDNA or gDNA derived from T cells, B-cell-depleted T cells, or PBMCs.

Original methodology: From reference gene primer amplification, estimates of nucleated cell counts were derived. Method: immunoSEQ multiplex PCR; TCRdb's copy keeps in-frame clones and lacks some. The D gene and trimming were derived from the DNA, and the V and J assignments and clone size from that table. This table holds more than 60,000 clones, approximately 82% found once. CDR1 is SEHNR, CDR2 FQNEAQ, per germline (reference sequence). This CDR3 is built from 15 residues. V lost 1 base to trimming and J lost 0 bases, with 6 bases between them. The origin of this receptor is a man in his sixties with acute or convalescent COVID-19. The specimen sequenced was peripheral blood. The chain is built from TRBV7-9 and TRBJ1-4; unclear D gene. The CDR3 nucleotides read TGTGCCAGCAGCTTAGAAACAGCAACTAATGAAAAACTGTTTTTT. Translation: CASSLETATNEKLFF.